These 30 T cell receptor beta chains share one sample of origin, sequenced in a study of blood T cell repertoires in COVID-19. The assay was immunoSEQ multiplex PCR, and TCRdb's table has in-frame clones only and misses some. The repertoire holds some 150,000 clones, with approximately 86% as singletons. The sample taken for sequencing was peripheral blood. These receptors all come from a woman aged 80 or over in a cohort sampled during active or convalescent COVID-19.

V is TRBV5-1 and J is TRBJ2-6; the D is unclear. V lost 3 bases and J 2 bases, leaving 12 bases between the germline ends. Germline V gene data show CDR1 as SGHRS and CDR2 as YFSETQ. This CDR3 has 16 residues. The CDR3 region is CASSYERRAGANVLTF. CDR3 in DNA: TGCGCCAGCAGCTACGAAAGGAGAGCTGGGGCCAACGTCCTGACTTTC.

The chain recombines TRBV5-4 with TRBJ1-1; 9 bases align to TRBD1. CDR1 is SGHNT and CDR2 is YYREEE in the germline V gene (reference sequence). With V trimmed by 3 bases and J by 1 base, 4 bases remained unmatched. This CDR3 has 15 residues. The CDR3 is CASSWTGVGNTEAFF. CDR3 nucleotide sequence: TGTGCCAGCAGCTGGACAGGGGTGGGGAACACTGAAGCTTTCTTT.

The chain recombines TRBV11-3 with TRBJ1-3, with 10 bases aligning to TRBD1. This CDR3 contains 15 residues. Looked up from germline, CDR1 is SGHNT and CDR2 is YENEEA. Germline trimming cut 6 bases from V and 2 bases from J; bases unmatched to any gene: 4. The CDR3 loop reads CASRPGTGAGNTIYF. In DNA form, the CDR3 reads TGTGCCAGCAGACCTGGGACAGGGGCTGGAAACACCATATATTTT.

V usage is TRBV27 and J usage is TRBJ2-1; 9 bases line up with TRBD1. CDR3 size: 14 residues. V shed 4 bases and J 6 bases; nucleotides not matched to a gene: 4. Germline V gene sequence: CDR1 MNHEY, CDR2 SMNVEV (reference sequence). The chain's CDR3 is CASSWDRDSNEQFF. DNA of the CDR3: TGTGCCAGCAGTTGGGACAGGGACAGCAATGAGCAGTTCTTC.

The chain combines TRBV28 with TRBJ1-2; perhaps TRBD1 as D (5 bases). Germline V CDR1 and CDR2: MDHEN, SYDVKM. V lost 5 bases and J lost 4, with 17 bases in between. The CDR3 sequence is 15 residues long. The CDR3 nucleotides read TGTGCCAGCAGTCTCCCCCCCGGGGGGACCTATGGCTACACCTTC. Translated, it gives CASSLPPGGTYGYTF.

This chain links TRBV5-8 with TRBJ2-7; D unresolved. V gave up 6 bases and J gave up 2 bases, with 15 bases separating them. The V gene's germline CDR1 is SGHTS and CDR2 YDEGEE. The CDR3 totals 14 residues. The CDR3 is CASTLNLVTYEQYF. Here the CDR3 DNA reads TGTGCCAGCACCCTAAACCTTGTCACCTACGAGCAGTACTTC.

This clone has just one count. The chain recombines TRBV11-3 with TRBJ2-1; TRBD2 matches 11 bases. The CDR3 has 14 residues. With 5 bases clipped from V and 7 bases from J, the junction kept 4 bases outside the gene matches. Germline V lookup: CDR1 SGHNT, CDR2 YENEEA. CDR3 in amino acids: CASSPTSGANEQFF. The CDR3 DNA reads TGTGCCAGCAGCCCGACTAGCGGGGCGAATGAGCAGTTCTTC.

The CDR3 loop is CASSPAAGGQGAETF. In nucleotides, the CDR3 is TGTGCCAGCTCACCGGCCGCCGGGGGACAGGGGGCTGAGACCTTC. V gene TRBV18 combines with J gene TRBJ1-2; 12 bases match TRBD1. Germline trimming cut 3 bases from V and 14 bases from J; bases unmatched to any gene: 13. Germline V gene lookup returns CDR1 KGHSH and CDR2 LQKENI. There are 15 residues in the CDR3. Variable domain in full (rest from reference TRBV18 and TRBJ1-2): NAGVMQNPRHLVRRRGQEARLRCSPMKGHSHVYWYRQLPEEGLKFMVYLQKENIIDESGMPKERFSAEFPKEGPSILRIQQVVRGDSAAYFCASSPAAGGQGAETFGSGTRLTVV.

This rearrangement joins TRBV29-1 to TRBJ2-6; TRBD1 aligns across 7 bases. Germline lookup yields CDR1 SQVTM and CDR2 ANQGSEA. V lost 2 bases, J lost 2 bases, and 0 bases stayed unmatched. The CDR3 consists of 14 residues. The CDR3 loop reads CSVERGPGANVLTF. The DNA of the CDR3 is TGCAGCGTTGAAAGGGGGCCTGGGGCCAACGTCCTGACTTTC. Full variable domain (outside the CDR3, taken from reference TRBV29-1 and TRBJ2-6): SAVISQKPSRDICQRGTSLTIQCQVDSQVTMMFWYRQQPGQSLTLIATANQGSEATYESGFVIDKFPISRPNLTFSTLTVSNMSPEDSSIYLCSVERGPGANVLTFGAGSRLTVL.

V usage is TRBV29-1 and J usage is TRBJ1-4; TRBD1 matches at 7 bases. V was pared by 0 bases and J by 0 bases, with 4 bases of the junction left unmatched. The germline gives CDR1 SQVTM, CDR2 ANQGSEA. The CDR3 loop spans 16 amino acids. CDR3: CSVEDRDSATNEKLFF. The DNA for the CDR3 is TGCAGCGTTGAAGATAGGGACAGTGCAACTAATGAAAAACTGTTTTTT.

This chain joins TRBV7-2 and TRBJ2-2; TRBD2 agrees at 8 bases. This CDR3 region has 16 residues. Per germline, CDR1 SGHTA and CDR2 FQGNSA. Germline trimming cut 2 bases from V and 0 bases from J; bases unmatched to any gene: 2. The CDR3 region is CASSLSGGANTGELFF. The CDR3 nucleotides read TGTGCCAGCAGCTTAAGCGGGGGCGCGAACACCGGGGAGCTGTTTTTT.

This chain uses TRBV13 with TRBJ2-1; D is undetermined. Looked up from germline, CDR1 is PRHDT and CDR2 is FYEKMQ (reference sequence). The ends were cut back, 0 bases at V and 14 bases at J, with 17 bases in the middle. CDR3 length equals 14 residues. As DNA, the CDR3 is TGTGCCAGCAGCTTAGGTCGGCCGGTTACAGATGAGTTCTTC. Residues: CASSLGRPVTDEFF.

This chain joins TRBV18 and TRBJ2-3, with D perhaps TRBD2 (5 bases). Trimming stripped 5 bases from V and 3 bases from J, with 9 bases between. From germline, CDR1 is KGHSH and CDR2 LQKENI. The CDR3 loop spans 13 amino acids. This CDR3 is CASSEGATDTQYF. CDR3 in DNA: TGTGCCAGCTCAGAGGGCGCGACAGATACGCAGTATTTT.

This sequence joins TRBV9 and TRBJ2-1, with TRBD2 as a possible D gene (7 bases). The CDR3 has 16 amino acids. The ends were cut back, 0 bases at V and 7 bases at J, with 17 bases in the middle. CDR1 is SGDLS and CDR2 is YYNGEE in the germline V gene. The CDR3 DNA is TGTGCCAGCAGCGTAGTTGTGGGGGGGCTAGGAAATGAGCAGTTCTTC. Amino acid sequence: CASSVVVGGLGNEQFF.

The chain uses TRBV4-3 and TRBJ1-2, with TRBD1 as a possible D gene (6 bases). This CDR3 is 16 amino acids long. Per the germline V gene, CDR1 is LGHNA and CDR2 is YSLEER. The germline V and J ends were trimmed by 0 bases and 4 bases, with 15 bases remaining between them. CDR3 sequence reads: CASSQDEAGVGYGYTF. The CDR3 DNA reads as TGCGCCAGCAGCCAAGATGAGGCAGGGGTGGGCTATGGCTACACCTTC.

In its sample, this clone was seen once. The V call is TRBV5-4, the J call TRBJ2-1, with a tentative D call TRBD2 (6 bases). Per germline, CDR1 SGHNT and CDR2 YYREEE (reference sequence). V was trimmed by 4 bases and J by 4 bases, leaving 15 bases between them. The CDR3 is made up of 15 amino acids. CDR3 region: CASSVGGLGYNEQFF. The CDR3 nucleotides read TGTGCCAGCAGCGTTGGGGGACTGGGGTACAATGAGCAGTTCTTC.

The V and J genes are TRBV7-9 and TRBJ2-1; D not certain. CDR1 is SEHNR and CDR2 is FQNEAQ in the germline V gene (reference sequence). Trimming pared 5 bases from V and 7 bases from J, leaving 9 bases between. The CDR3 loop spans 12 amino acids. CDR3 sequence (DNA): TGTGCCAGCAGCGCAGAAAGAAATGAGCAGTTCTTC. Translating gives CASSAERNEQFF.

The V call is TRBV4-2, the J call TRBJ1-3, with TRBD1 matching over 7 bases. This CDR3 spans 23 amino acids. Germline V CDR1 and CDR2: LGHNA, YNFKEQ. V dropped 2 bases and J dropped 1; count of bases not matched to a gene: 26. The CDR3 DNA is TGTGCCAGCAGCCAAAGGGATGAGACCCAGGGGGGTCCAGGTCCCCGGTCTGGAAACACCATATATTTT. It translates to CASSQRDETQGGPGPRSGNTIYF.

The chain joins TRBV6-1 to TRBJ2-6; the D is unclear. Trimming took 3 bases from V and 1 from J, leaving 7 bases between them. In germline, CDR1 is MNHNS, CDR2 SASEGT. The CDR3 totals 15 residues. As DNA, the CDR3 is TGTGCCAGCAGTGACGGTCCGTCTGGGGCCAACGTCCTGACTTTC. Translating it yields CASSDGPSGANVLTF.

This clone was found a few times. The V call is TRBV7-9, the J call TRBJ2-7, with TRBD1 as a possible D gene (6 bases). From germline, CDR1 is SEHNR and CDR2 FQNEAQ (reference sequence). The germline V and J ends were trimmed by 3 bases and 2 bases, with 14 bases remaining between them. This CDR3 comprises 15 residues. The CDR3 bases are TGTGCCAGCAGCTTCTCGGGACACCATGCCTACGAGCAGTACTTC. It encodes CASSFSGHHAYEQYF.

On this clone itself: Other DNA variants within this sample encode the same CDR3. The chain links TRBV28 to TRBJ1-1, with D tentatively TRBD1 (6 bases). CDR1 and CDR2 (germline): MDHEN, SYDVKM. V was clipped by 4 bases and J by 2 bases, with 11 bases between them. The CDR3 loop spans 14 amino acids. The CDR3 nucleotides read TGTGCCAGCAGTTCGGGACAATTAAACACTGAAGCTTTCTTT. Its translation: CASSSGQLNTEAFF.

The gene calls are TRBV19 and TRBJ2-7, with TRBD2 as a possible D gene (6 bases). CDR1 LNHDA and CDR2 SQIVND come from the germline V gene (reference sequence). The V gene lost 3 bases and the J gene lost 2 bases, with 20 bases spanning the gap. The CDR3 loop spans 17 amino acids. CDR3 in amino acids: CASSIGGRPSHPYEQYF. The CDR3 DNA sequence: TGTGCCAGTAGTATTGGAGGGAGGCCTTCCCATCCCTACGAGCAGTACTTC.

The rearrangement links TRBV4-1 to TRBJ2-1, with 7 bases that match TRBD2. The CDR3 spans 18 residues. Germline V gives CDR1 MGHRA, CDR2 YSYEKL. V lost 1 base to trimming and J lost 0 bases; unmatched junction nucleotides: 9. In nucleotides, the CDR3 is TGCGCCAGCAGCCAAGCTCTATTCGGCGGGAGCTCCTACAATGAGCAGTTCTTC. This gives the protein CASSQALFGGSSYNEQFF.

This chain joins TRBV2 and TRBJ1-2; TRBD1 agrees at 10 bases. CDR1 is SNHLY, CDR2 FYNNEI, per germline. The CDR3 is made up of 14 amino acids. V was pared by 6 bases and J by 2 bases, with 3 bases of the junction left unmatched. The CDR3 region is CASRKTGGNYGYTF. The DNA for the CDR3 is TGTGCCAGCAGGAAGACAGGGGGCAACTATGGCTACACCTTC. The full variable domain, completed using reference TRBV2 and TRBJ1-2, is EPEVTQTPSHQVTQMGQEVILRCVPISNHLYFYWYRQILGQKVEFLVSFYNNEISEKSEIFDDQFSVERPDGSNFTLKIRSTKLEDSAMYFCASRKTGGNYGYTFGSGTRLTVV.

J is TRBJ2-4 and V is TRBV19, with D unresolved. CDR1 LNHDA and CDR2 SQIVND come from the germline V gene (reference sequence). Trimming stripped 6 bases from V and 0 bases from J, with 15 bases between. The CDR3 extends over 16 amino acids. CDR3 residues: CASSPTGPVAKNIQYF. DNA for the CDR3: TGTGCCAGTAGCCCGACTGGCCCCGTAGCCAAAAACATTCAGTACTTC.

The J gene is TRBJ1-1, the V gene TRBV5-1; D possibly corresponds to TRBD1 (5 bases). Between the trimmed V and J ends, which lost 4 bases and 11 bases, there was a span of 24 bases. The CDR3 totals 15 residues. CDR1 SGHRS and CDR2 YFSETQ come from the germline V gene. CDR3 sequence reads: CASSPNGADLGVAFF. The DNA for the CDR3 is TGCGCCAGCAGCCCCAATGGGGCCGACCTGGGTGTTGCTTTCTTT.

The chain has TRBV10-3 and TRBJ2-7; 9 bases agree with TRBD1. The CDR3 has 13 residues. Germline trimming cut 4 bases from V and 6 bases from J; bases unmatched to any gene: 4. CDR1 is ENHRY, CDR2 SYGVKD, per germline. The CDR3: CAISGGQGGEQYV. The CDR3 DNA reads TGTGCCATCAGTGGGGGACAGGGAGGCGAGCAGTACGTC.

The V call is TRBV21-1, the J call TRBJ1-4; the DNA was not used to check the table's D call, TRBD1. TRBV21-1 is reported as a pseudogene. CDR3 length: 15 residues. The CDR3 loop reads CASSQGDRLNEKLFF. CDR3 bases: TGTGCCAGCAGCCAAGGGGACAGACTTAATGAAAAACTGTTTTTT.

The genes are TRBV10-3 and TRBJ2-3, with 7 bases fitting TRBD1. J lost 0 bases, V lost 6 bases, and 6 bases had no gene match. CDR3 length: 15 residues. Germline CDR1 and CDR2: ENHRY and SYGVKD. For the CDR3, the DNA is TGTGCCATCAGCAGAGACAGGGAAAGCACAGATACGCAGTATTTT. Protein: CAISRDRESTDTQYF.

V is TRBV4-1 and J is TRBJ2-1, with 8 bases matching TRBD1. The germline gives CDR1 MGHRA, CDR2 YSYEKL. After removal of 6 bases from V and 10 bases from J, the junction contained 14 bases not matched to a gene. There are 15 residues in the CDR3. The CDR3 nucleotides read TGCGCCAGCAGAGATCCGGGACAGGCCTTACGGGAGCAGTTCTTC. It translates to CASRDPGQALREQFF.